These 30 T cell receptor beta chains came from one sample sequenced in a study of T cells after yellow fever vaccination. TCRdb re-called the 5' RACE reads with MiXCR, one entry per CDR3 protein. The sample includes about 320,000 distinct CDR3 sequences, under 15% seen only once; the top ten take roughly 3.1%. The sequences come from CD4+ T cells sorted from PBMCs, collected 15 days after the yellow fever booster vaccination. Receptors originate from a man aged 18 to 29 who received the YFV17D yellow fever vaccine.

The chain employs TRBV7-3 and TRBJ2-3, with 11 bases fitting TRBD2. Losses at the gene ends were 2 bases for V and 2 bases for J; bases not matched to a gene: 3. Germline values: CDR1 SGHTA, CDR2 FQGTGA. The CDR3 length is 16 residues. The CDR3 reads CASSLRLAGHTDTQYF. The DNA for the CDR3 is TGTGCCAGCAGCTTACGACTAGCGGGGCACACAGATACGCAGTATTTT. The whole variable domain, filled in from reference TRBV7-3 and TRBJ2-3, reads GAGVSQTPSNKVTEKGKYVELRCDPISGHTALYWYRQSLGQGPEFLIYFQGTGAADDSGLPNDRFFAVRPEGSVSTLKIQRTERGDSAVYLCASSLRLAGHTDTQYFGPGTRLTVL.

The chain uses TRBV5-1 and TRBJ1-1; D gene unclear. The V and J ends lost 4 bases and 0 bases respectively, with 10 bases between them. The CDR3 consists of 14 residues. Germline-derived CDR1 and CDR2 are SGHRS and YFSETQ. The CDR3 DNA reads TGCGCCAGCAGCCAGTGGACGGTGAACACTGAAGCTTTCTTT. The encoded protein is CASSQWTVNTEAFF.

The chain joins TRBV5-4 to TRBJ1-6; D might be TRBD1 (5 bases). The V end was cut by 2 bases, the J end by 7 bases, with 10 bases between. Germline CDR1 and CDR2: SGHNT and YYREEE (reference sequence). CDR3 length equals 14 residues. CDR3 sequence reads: CASSFRQKNSPLHF. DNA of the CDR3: TGTGCCAGCAGCTTCCGACAGAAGAATTCACCCCTCCACTTT. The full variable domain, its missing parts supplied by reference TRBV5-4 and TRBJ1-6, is ETGVTQSPTHLIKTRGQQVTLRCSSQSGHNTVSWYQQALGQGPQFIFQYYREEENGRGNFPPRFSGLQFPNYSSELNVNALELDDSALYLCASSFRQKNSPLHFGNGTRLTVT.

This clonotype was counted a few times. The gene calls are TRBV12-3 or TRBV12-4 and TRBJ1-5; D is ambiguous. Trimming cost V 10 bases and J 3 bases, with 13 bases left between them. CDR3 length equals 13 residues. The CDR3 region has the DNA TGTGCCACCCGGGGTAGTTTCAATCAGCCCCAGCATTTT. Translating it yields CATRGSFNQPQHF.

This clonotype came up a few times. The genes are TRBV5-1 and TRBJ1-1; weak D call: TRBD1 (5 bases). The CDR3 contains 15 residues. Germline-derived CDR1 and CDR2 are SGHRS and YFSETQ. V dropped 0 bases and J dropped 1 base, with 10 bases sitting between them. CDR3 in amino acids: CASSLAIGANTEAFF. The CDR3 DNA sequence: TGCGCCAGCAGCTTGGCGATCGGGGCGAACACTGAAGCTTTCTTT.

DNA for the CDR3: TGTGCCAGTACCACAGGGCTGAACACTGAAGCTTTCTTT. Translation: CASTTGLNTEAFF. The chain uses TRBV2 and TRBJ1-1; a weak D match, TRBD1 (6 bases). V was shortened by 9 bases and J by 0 bases, with 11 bases between the two germline ends. This CDR3 comprises 13 residues. Germline CDR1 reads SNHLY; CDR2 reads FYNNEI.

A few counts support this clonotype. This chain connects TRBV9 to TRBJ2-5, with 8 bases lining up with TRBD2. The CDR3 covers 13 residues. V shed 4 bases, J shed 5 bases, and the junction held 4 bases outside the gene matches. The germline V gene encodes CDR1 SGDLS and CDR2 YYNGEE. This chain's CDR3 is CASSPWTSETQYF. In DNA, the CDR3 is TGTGCCAGCAGCCCATGGACTAGCGAGACCCAGTACTTC.

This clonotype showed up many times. The CDR3 bases are TGTGCCAGCAGTAATACCGGGACGTACGTAGCCAAAAACATTCAGTACTTC. Translated: CASSNTGTYVAKNIQYF. V is TRBV6-2 or TRBV6-3 and J is TRBJ2-4; D assignment may be TRBD1 or TRBD2 (5 bases each). The CDR3 consists of 17 residues. Trimming took off 5 bases at V and 0 bases at J, with 17 bases between the two ends. Germline V lookup: CDR1 MNHEY, CDR2 SVGEGT.

CDR3 loop: CASSSPSPLAGGSYNEQFF. The CDR3 DNA sequence: TGTGCCAGCAGCTCCCCCAGCCCGCTAGCGGGGGGCTCCTACAATGAGCAGTTCTTC. This sequence joins TRBV7-2 and TRBJ2-1; 11 bases line up with TRBD2. The V and J ends lost 4 bases and 0 bases, in that order; junction bases with no gene match: 11. The germline CDR1 and CDR2 sequences are SGHTA and FQGNSA. The CDR3 covers 19 residues.

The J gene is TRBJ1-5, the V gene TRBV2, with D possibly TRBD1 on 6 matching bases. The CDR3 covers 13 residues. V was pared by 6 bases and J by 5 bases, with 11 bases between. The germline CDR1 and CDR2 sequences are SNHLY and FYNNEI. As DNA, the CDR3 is TGTGCCAGCAGCCCAGACAGGTATCAGCCCCAGCATTTT. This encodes CASSPDRYQPQHF.

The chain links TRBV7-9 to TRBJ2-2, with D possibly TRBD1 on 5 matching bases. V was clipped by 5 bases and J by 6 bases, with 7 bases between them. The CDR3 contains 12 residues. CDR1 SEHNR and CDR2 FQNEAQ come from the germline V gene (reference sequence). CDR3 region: CASSRGAGELFF. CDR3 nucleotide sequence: TGTGCCAGCAGCAGGGGCGCCGGGGAGCTGTTTTTT.

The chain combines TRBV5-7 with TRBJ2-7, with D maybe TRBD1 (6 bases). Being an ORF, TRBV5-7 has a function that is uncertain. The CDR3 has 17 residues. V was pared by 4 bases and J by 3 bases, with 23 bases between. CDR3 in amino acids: CASSDHRDPSRRYEQYF. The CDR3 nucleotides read TGTGCCAGCAGCGATCACAGGGATCCCTCAAGACGCTACGAGCAGTACTTC.

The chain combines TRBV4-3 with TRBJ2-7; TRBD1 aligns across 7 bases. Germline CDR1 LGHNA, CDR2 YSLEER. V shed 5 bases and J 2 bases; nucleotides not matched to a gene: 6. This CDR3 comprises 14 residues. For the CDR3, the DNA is TGCGCCAGCAGCGACCGACAGGGCACCTACGAGCAGTACTTC. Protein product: CASSDRQGTYEQYF.

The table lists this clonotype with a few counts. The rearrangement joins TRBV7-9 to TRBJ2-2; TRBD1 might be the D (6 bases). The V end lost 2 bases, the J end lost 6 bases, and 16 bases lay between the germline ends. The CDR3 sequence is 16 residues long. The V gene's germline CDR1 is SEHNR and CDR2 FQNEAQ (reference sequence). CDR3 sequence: CASSLSGTGFPGELFF. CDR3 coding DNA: TGTGCCAGCAGCTTAAGCGGTACAGGGTTTCCCGGGGAGCTGTTTTTT.

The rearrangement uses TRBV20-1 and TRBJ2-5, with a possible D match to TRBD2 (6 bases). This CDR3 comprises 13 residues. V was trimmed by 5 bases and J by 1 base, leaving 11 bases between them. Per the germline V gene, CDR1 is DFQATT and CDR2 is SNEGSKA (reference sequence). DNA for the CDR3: TGCAGTGCTCCACGGGGGAGCCAAGAGACCCAGTACTTC. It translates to CSAPRGSQETQYF.

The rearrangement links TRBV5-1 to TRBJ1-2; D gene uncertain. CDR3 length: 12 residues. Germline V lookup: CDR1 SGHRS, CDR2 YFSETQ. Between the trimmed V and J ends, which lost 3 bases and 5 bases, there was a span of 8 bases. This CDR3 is CASSSSQYGYTF. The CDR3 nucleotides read TGCGCCAGCAGCTCGTCCCAATATGGCTACACCTTC.

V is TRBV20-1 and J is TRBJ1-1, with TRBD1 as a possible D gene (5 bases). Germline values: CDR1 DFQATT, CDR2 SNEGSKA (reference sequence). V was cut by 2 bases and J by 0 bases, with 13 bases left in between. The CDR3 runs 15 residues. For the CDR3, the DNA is TGCAGTGCTAGATTCGCGGGACGGATGAACACTGAAGCTTTCTTT. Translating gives CSARFAGRMNTEAFF.

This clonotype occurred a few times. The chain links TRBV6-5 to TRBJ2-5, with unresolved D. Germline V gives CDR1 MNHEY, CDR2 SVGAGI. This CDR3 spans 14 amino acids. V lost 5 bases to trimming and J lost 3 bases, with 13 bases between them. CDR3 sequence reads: CASSPGGTEETQYF. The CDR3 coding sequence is TGTGCCAGCAGTCCCGGCGGTACAGAAGAGACCCAGTACTTC.

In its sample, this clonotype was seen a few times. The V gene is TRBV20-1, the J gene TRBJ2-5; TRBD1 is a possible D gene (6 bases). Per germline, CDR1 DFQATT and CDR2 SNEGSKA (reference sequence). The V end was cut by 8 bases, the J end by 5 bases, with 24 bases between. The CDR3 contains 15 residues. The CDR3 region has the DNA TGCAGTCCCAGGGGAATTGCGGGCCGAGGGGAGACCCAGTACTTC. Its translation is CSPRGIAGRGETQYF.

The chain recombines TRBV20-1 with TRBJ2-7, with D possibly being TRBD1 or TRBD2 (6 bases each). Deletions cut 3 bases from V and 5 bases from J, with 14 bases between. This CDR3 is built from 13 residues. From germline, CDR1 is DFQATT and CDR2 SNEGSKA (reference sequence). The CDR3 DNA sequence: TGCAGTGCTAGGGCCGGGGGCCTCGACGAGCAGTACTTC. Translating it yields CSARAGGLDEQYF.

Here the CDR3 reads CASSYSGERNEQFF. The CDR3 DNA is TGTGCCAGCAGTTACTCCGGGGAGAGGAATGAGCAGTTCTTC. The chain carries TRBV6-6 and TRBJ2-1, with D tentatively TRBD2 (5 bases). The V end was cut by 0 bases, the J end by 7 bases, with 10 bases between. This CDR3 is built from 14 residues. The germline V gene has CDR1 MNHNY and CDR2 SVGAGI (reference sequence).

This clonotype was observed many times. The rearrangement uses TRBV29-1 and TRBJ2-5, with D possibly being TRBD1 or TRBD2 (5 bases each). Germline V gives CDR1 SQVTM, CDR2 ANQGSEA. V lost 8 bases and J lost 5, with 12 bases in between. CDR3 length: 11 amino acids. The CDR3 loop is CSWGRGETQYF. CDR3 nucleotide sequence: TGCAGCTGGGGCCGAGGGGAGACCCAGTACTTC.

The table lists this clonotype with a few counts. The CDR3 DNA reads TGCGCCAGCAGCCAAGCGACAGCCCCAACCCTCTCTGGGGCCAACGTCCTGACTTTC. This encodes CASSQATAPTLSGANVLTF. The rearrangement uses TRBV4-3 and TRBJ2-6; a weak D match, TRBD1 (5 bases). Germline CDR1 LGHNA, CDR2 YSLEER. This CDR3 is 19 amino acids long. Deletions cut 1 base from V and 0 bases from J, with 16 bases between.

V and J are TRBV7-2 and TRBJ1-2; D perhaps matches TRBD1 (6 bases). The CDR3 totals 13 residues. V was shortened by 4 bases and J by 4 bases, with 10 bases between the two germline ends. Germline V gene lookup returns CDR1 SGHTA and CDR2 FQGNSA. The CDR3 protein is CASSYDRRYGYTF. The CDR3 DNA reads TGTGCCAGCAGCTACGACAGGCGCTATGGCTACACCTTC.

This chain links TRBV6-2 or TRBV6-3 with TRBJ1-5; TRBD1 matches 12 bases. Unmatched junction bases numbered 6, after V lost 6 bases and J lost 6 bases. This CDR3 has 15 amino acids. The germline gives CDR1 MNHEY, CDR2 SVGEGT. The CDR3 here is CASRGDRGPRQPQHF. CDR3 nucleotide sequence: TGTGCCAGCAGGGGGGACAGGGGGCCTCGTCAGCCCCAGCATTTT.

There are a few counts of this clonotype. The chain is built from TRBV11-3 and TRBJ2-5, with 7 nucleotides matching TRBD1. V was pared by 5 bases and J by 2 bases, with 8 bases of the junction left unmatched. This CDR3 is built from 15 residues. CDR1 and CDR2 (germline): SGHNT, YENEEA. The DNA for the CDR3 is TGTGCCAGCAGCACCCGGGACAGCGATCAAGAGACCCAGTACTTC. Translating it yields CASSTRDSDQETQYF.

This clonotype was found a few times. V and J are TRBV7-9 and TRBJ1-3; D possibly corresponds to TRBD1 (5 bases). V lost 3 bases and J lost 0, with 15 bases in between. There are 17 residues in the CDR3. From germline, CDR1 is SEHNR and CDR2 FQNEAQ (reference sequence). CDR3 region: CASSFRAGGVSGNTIYF. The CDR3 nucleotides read TGTGCCAGCAGCTTCCGGGCTGGGGGAGTCTCTGGAAACACCATATATTTT. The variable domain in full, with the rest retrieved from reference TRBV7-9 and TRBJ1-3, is DTGVSQNPRHKITKRGQNVTFRCDPISEHNRLYWYRQTLGQGPEFLTYFQNEAQLEKSRLLSDRFSAERPKGSFSTLEIQRTEQGDSAMYLCASSFRAGGVSGNTIYFGEGSWLTVV.

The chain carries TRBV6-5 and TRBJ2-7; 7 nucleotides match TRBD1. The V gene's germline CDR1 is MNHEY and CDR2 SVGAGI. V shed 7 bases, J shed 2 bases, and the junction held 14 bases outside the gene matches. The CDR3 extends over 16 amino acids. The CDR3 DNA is TGTGCCAGCAACAGAGGCCCAGGGGGACCTACCTACGAGCAGTACTTC. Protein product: CASNRGPGGPTYEQYF.

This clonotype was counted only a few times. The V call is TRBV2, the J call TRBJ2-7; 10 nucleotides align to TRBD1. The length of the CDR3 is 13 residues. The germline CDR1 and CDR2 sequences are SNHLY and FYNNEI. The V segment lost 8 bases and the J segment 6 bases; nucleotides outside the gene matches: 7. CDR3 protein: CASRRDRGVEQYF. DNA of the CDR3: TGTGCCAGCCGCCGGGACAGGGGCGTCGAGCAGTACTTC. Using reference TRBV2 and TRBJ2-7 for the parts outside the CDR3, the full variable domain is EPEVTQTPSHQVTQMGQEVILRCVPISNHLYFYWYRQILGQKVEFLVSFYNNEISEKSEIFDDQFSVERPDGSNFTLKIRSTKLEDSAMYFCASRRDRGVEQYFGPGTRLTVT.

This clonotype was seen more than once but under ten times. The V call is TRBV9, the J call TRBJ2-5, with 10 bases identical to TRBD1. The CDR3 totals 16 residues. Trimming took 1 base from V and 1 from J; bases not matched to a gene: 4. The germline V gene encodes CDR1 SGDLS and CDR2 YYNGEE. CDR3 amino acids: CASSVKTGGFQETQYF. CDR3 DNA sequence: TGTGCCAGCAGCGTAAAGACAGGGGGCTTCCAAGAGACCCAGTACTTC.